This T cell receptor beta chain was retrieved from a study of blood T cell repertoires in COVID-19. In germline, CDR1 is SGHTA, CDR2 FQGTGA. The J segment lost 0 bases and the V segment lost 5 bases, leaving 10 bases of the junction unmatched. The CDR3 is made up of 16 amino acids. Original processing methods: Quantification of nucleated cells was approximated via reference gene primer amplification. Sequenced by immunoSEQ multiplex PCR; TCRdb stores in-frame clones only, minus some. V, J and clone size were drawn from that table, and D and trimming were deduced from the DNA. The repertoire holds over 200,000 clones, about 73% seen once, with about 3.5% in the top ten.

This chain joins TRBV7-3 and TRBJ2-7; 7 nucleotides line up with TRBD2. This TCR was sampled from a woman older than 75 with acute or convalescent COVID-19. The sequencing sample was made of peripheral blood. The DNA of the CDR3 is TGTGCCAGCAGCCCCCATTTGGGGGGGAGCTCCTACGAGCAGTACTTC. Translating it yields CASSPHLGGSSYEQYF.